The clone carrying this TCR beta chain was recorded a few times. The data are from a study of regulatory T cells in long-lasting Graves disease. Construction of the TCR beta libraries employed iRepertoire HTBI primers in conjunction with Arm-PCR of CDR3 regions. TCRdb re-called the multiplex PCR reads through MiXCR, storing one row per CDR3 protein. This sample has hundreds of thousands of distinct CDR3 sequences; under 25% occur once, and the top ten carry roughly 7%. V was pared by 3 bases and J by 4 bases, with 10 bases between. The germline CDR1 and CDR2 sequences are GTSNPN and SVGIG (reference sequence). This CDR3 has 12 amino acids. Noted time point: persistent/refractory GD, antithyroid drugs over 5 years with positive TRAb. From RNA extracted from PBMCs, the TCR library was made.

The V and J genes are TRBV30 and TRBJ2-7; D possibly corresponds to TRBD1 (5 bases). The receptor was derived from a female donor with Graves disease. The starting material was peripheral blood mononuclear cells (PBMCs), obtained when the disease was refractory, from a patient treated with antithyroid drugs. The DNA for the CDR3 is TGTGCCTGGAGCGGAACAGGATACGAGCAGTACTTC. It is translated as CAWSGTGYEQYF.